This TCR beta chain was captured by sequencing in a study of identifying expanded T cells in peripheral blood. Turning to this clone: Its antigen is not known.

Findings of the study overall: Variance in clone template counts between two-week samples significantly increased with total template count across all healthy donors.

With V trimmed by 4 bases and J by 4 bases, 5 bases remained unmatched. The length of the CDR3 is 14 residues. Germline CDR1 SGHRS, CDR2 YFSETQ. Method: immunoSEQ multiplex PCR; TCRdb's copy keeps in-frame clones and lacks some. The sample yields 130,000 or so clones, 84% seen once. During the collection period, no donor immune events like infections were recorded. J is TRBJ2-5 and V is TRBV5-1, with TRBD1 matching 9 bases. The receptor was isolated from a person aged 18 to 70 in good health. Sequencing was carried out using blood. The CDR3 protein is CASSEGQGGETQYF. CDR3 bases: TGCGCCAGCAGCGAGGGACAGGGAGGAGAGACCCAGTACTTC.